This TCR beta chain derives from a study of T-cell reconstitution after alpha-beta-depleted transplantation in children. CDR3 length: 16 amino acids. Trimming at V came to 4 bases and at J to 5 bases, leaving 8 bases not matched to a gene. From germline, CDR1 is SGHTA and CDR2 FQGTGA. The TCRbeta library was prepared with unique molecular identifiers. TCRdb re-analysed the PCR reads in MiXCR, keeping a single row per CDR3 protein. The sample includes approximately 130,000 distinct CDR3 sequences, roughly 10% seen only once; the top ten take 24%. The sample was PBMCs, mostly from graft donor cells, taken 180 days after TCRalphabeta/CD19-depleted stem cell transplant. The receptor was isolated from a girl under two years old who had a stem cell transplant for combined immunodeficiency, so the T cells may come from the graft donor. The chain carries TRBV7-3 and TRBJ2-3; TRBD2 agrees at 11 bases. The chain's CDR3 is CASSSVSGRAGDTQYF. DNA of the CDR3: TGTGCCAGCAGCTCCGTTAGCGGGAGGGCCGGAGATACGCAGTATTTT.